This TCR beta chain was recovered during a study of blood T cell repertoires in COVID-19. TCRdb's copy holds only in-frame clones and misses some; the assay was immunoSEQ multiplex PCR. This table has some 350,000 clones, 90% appearing once. Trimming cost V 4 bases and J 6 bases, with 10 bases left between them. The CDR3 consists of 13 residues. The receptor was isolated from a man younger than 35 with active or convalescent COVID-19. This sequence joins TRBV12-3 or TRBV12-4 and TRBJ2-1, with D unresolved. The sequencing input was peripheral blood. As DNA, the CDR3 is TGTGCCAGCAGTTACCGCCATAGCAATGAGCAGTTCTTC. Protein sequence: CASSYRHSNEQFF.